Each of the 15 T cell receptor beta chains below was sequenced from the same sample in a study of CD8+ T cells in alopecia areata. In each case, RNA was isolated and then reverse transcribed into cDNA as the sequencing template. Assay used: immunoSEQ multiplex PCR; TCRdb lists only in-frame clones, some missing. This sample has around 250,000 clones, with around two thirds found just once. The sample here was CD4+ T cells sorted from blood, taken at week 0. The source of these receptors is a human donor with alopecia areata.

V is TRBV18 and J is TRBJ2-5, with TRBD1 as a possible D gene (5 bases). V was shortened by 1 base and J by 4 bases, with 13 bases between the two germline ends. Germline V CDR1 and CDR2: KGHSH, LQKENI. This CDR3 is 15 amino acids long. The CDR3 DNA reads TGTGCCAGCTCACCACAGGACACCAGAGGAGAGACCCAGTACTTC. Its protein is CASSPQDTRGETQYF. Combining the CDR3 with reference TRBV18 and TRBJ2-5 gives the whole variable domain NAGVMQNPRHLVRRRGQEARLRCSPMKGHSHVYWYRQLPEEGLKFMVYLQKENIIDESGMPKERFSAEFPKEGPSILRIQQVVRGDSAAYFCASSPQDTRGETQYFGPGTRLLVL.

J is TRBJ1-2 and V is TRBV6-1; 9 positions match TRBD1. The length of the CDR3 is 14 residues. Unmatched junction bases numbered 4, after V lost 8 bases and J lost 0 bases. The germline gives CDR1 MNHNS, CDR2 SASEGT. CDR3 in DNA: TGTGCCAGCGGCCGGGACAGGGCTAACTATGGCTACACCTTC. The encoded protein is CASGRDRANYGYTF.

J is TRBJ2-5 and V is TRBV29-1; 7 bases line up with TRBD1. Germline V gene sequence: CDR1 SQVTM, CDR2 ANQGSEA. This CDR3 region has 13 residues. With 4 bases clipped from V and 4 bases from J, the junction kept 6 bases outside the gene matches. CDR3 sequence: CSVGGGERETQYF. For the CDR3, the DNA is TGCAGCGTTGGAGGGGGCGAGAGAGAGACCCAGTACTTC.

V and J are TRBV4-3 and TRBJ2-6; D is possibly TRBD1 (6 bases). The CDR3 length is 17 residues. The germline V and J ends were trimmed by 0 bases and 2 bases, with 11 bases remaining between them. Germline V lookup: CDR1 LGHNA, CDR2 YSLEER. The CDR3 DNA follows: TGCGCCAGCAGCCAAGAGGCAGGGGCAACTGGGGCCAACGTCCTGACTTTC. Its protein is CASSQEAGATGANVLTF.

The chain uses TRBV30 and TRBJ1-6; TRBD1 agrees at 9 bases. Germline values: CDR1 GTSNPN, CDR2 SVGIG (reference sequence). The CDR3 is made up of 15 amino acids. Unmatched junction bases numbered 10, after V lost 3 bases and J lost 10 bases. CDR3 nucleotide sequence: TGTGCCTGGAGCTTGGCGGGGACAGGGTCCTCACCCCTCCACTTT. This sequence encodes CAWSLAGTGSSPLHF. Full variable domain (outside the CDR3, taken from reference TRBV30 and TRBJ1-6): SQTIHQWPATLVQPVGSPLSLECTVEGTSNPNLYWYRQAAGRGLQLLFYSVGIGQISSEVPQNLSASRPQDRQFILSSKKLLLSDSGFYLCAWSLAGTGSSPLHFGNGTRLTVT.

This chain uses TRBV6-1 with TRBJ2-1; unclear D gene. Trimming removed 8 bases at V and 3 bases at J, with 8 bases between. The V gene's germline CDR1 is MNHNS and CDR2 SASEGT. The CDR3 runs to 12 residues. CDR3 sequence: CASRTDYNEQFF. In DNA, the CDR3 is TGTGCCAGCCGGACGGACTACAATGAGCAGTTCTTC.

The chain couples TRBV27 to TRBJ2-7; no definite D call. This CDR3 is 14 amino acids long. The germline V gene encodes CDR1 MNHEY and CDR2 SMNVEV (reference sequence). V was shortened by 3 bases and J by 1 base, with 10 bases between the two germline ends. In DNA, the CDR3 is TGTGCCAGCAGTTTCAGTACTCTGTCCTACGAGCAGTACTTC. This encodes CASSFSTLSYEQYF.

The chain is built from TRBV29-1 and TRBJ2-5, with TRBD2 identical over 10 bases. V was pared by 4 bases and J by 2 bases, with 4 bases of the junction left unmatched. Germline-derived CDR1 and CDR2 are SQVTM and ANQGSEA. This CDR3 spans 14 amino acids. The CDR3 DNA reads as TGCAGCGTTGGTAGCGGGGGGAGACAAGAGACCCAGTACTTC. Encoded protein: CSVGSGGRQETQYF.

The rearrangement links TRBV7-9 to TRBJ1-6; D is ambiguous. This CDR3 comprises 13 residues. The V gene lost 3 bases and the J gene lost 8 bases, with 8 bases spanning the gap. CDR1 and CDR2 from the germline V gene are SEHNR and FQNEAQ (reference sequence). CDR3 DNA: TGTGCCAGCAGCTTCAGGTTGGATTCACCCCTCCACTTT. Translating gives CASSFRLDSPLHF.

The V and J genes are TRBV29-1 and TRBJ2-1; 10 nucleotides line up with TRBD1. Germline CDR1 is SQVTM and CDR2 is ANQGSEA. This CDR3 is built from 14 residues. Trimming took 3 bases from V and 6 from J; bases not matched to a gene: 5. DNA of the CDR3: TGCAGCGTTGAGTCGGGGACAGGGGCCAATGAGCAGTTCTTC. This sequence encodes CSVESGTGANEQFF.

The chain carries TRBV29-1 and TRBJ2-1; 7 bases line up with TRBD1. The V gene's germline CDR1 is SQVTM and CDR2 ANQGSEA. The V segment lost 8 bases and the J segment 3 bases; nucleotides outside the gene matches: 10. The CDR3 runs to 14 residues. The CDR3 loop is CSCDRAGVYNEQFF. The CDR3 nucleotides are TGCAGCTGTGACAGGGCAGGGGTCTACAATGAGCAGTTCTTC.

The CDR3 nucleotides are TGCAGCGTTGAGCAGGGGGCAGAGCAGTACTTC. Translated: CSVEQGAEQYF. V and J are TRBV29-1 and TRBJ2-7; TRBD1 aligns across 8 bases. The CDR3 covers 11 residues. Germline values: CDR1 SQVTM, CDR2 ANQGSEA. V trimming: 3 bases; J trimming: 7 bases; junction bases outside the gene matches: 2.

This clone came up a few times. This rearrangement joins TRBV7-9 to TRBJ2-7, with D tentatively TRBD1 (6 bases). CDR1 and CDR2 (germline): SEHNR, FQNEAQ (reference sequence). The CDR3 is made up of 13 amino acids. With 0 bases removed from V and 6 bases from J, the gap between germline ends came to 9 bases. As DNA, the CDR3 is TGTGCCAGCAGCTTAGCCGGGACAACCGAGCAGTACTTC. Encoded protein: CASSLAGTTEQYF.

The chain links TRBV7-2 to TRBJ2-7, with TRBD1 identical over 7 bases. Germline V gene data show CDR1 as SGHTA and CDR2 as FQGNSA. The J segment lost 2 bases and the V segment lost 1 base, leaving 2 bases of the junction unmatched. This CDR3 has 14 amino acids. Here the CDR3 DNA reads TGTGCCAGCAGCTTAGGGGACAGCCCCTACGAGCAGTACTTC. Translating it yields CASSLGDSPYEQYF.

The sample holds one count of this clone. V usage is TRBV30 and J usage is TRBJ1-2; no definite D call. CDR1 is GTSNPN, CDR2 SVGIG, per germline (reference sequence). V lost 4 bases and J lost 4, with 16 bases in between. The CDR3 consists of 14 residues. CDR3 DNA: TGTGCCTGGACCAGTCGAGCCTTGGGCTATGGCTACACCTTC. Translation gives CAWTSRALGYGYTF.